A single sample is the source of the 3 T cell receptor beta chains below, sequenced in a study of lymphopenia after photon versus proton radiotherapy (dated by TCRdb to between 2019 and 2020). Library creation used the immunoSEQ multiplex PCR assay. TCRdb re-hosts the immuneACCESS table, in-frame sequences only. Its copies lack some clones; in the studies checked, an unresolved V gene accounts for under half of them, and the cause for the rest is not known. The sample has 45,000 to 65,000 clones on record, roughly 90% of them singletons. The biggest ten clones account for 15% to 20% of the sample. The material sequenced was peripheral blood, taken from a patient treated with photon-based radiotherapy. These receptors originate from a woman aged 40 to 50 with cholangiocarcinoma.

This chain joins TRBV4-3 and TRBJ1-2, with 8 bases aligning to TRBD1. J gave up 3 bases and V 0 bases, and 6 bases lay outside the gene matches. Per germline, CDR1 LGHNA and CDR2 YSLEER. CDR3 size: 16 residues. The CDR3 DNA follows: TGCGCCAGCAGCCAAGAAGGCAGGGGGCGCGACTATGGCTACACCTTC. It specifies CASSQEGRGRDYGYTF.

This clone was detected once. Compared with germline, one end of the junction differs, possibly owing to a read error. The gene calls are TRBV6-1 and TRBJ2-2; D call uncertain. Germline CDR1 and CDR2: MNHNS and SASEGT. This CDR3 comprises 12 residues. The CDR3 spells CASSLNAVGVVF. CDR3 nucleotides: TGTGCCAGCAGTTTAAACGCAGTTGGGGTTGTTTTT.

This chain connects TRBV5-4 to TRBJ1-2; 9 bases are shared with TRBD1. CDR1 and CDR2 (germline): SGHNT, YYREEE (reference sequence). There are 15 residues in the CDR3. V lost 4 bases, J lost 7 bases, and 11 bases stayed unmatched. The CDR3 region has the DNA TGTGCCAGCAGCCGGACCGGGACAGGGTACGGTGGCTACACCTTC. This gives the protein CASSRTGTGYGGYTF.